This T cell receptor (beta chain) is from a study of shared clonotypes between healthy human individuals. Notes on the study in general: For sorted subsets, rarefaction showed incomplete sequencing despite large depth.

About this clone itself: Its target is not known.

Germline CDR1 reads MDHEN; CDR2 reads SYDVKM. The V end was cut by 3 bases, the J end by 5 bases, with 8 bases between. This CDR3 has 13 amino acids. In the original workflow: Owing to the provision of junction-only sequences devoid of quality scores by immunoSEQ, filtering differed. Measured with immunoSEQ multiplex PCR; TCRdb has only the in-frame clones, and not every one. V and J calls and clone size are given by that table; D and trimming were obtained from the DNA. The table includes a few million clones, roughly 93% detected once. The genes are TRBV28 and TRBJ1-3; D is uncertain. This clonotype originated in a man aged 18 to 29 in good health. Some clones in this sample may be carry-over from other donors' samples. The sample consisted of naive CD4+ T cells from PBMCs. Subset given: CD45RA+ positively selected. CDR3 loop: CASSFEGRNTIYF. CDR3 coding DNA: TGTGCCAGCAGTTTCGAGGGAAGAAACACCATATATTTT.